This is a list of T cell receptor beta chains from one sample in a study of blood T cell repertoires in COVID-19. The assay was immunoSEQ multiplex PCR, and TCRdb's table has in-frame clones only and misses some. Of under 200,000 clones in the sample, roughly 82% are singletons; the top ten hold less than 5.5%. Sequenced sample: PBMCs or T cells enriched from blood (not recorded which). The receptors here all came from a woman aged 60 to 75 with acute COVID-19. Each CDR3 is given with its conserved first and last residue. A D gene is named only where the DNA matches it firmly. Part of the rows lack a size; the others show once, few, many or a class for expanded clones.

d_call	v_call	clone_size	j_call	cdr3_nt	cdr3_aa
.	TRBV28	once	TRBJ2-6	TGTGCCACCCTCGCCCCGGGGACTGGGGCCAACGTCCTGACTTTC	CATLAPGTGANVLTF
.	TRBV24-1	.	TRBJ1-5	TGTGCCACCAGTATTTCGGGTGGCAATCAGCCCCAGCATTTT	CATSISGGNQPQHF
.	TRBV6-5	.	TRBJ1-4	TGTGCCAGCAGTTACTCGAGAGCGTCTAATGAAAAACTGTTTTTT	CASSYSRASNEKLFF
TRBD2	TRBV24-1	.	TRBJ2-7	TGTGCCACCAGTGTAGCGGGATCCTACGAGCAGTACTTC	CATSVAGSYEQYF
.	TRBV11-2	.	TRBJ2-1	TGTGCCAGCAGTCTAGCTCACAGTTCCTACAATGAGCAGTTCTTC	CASSLAHSSYNEQFF
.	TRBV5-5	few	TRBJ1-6	TGTGCCAGCAGCTTTCAGGGTAGCAATTCACCCCTCCACTTT	CASSFQGSNSPLHF
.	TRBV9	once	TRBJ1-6	TGTGCCAGCAGCGGGGGGCCAGGTTTAAGCTCCTATAATTCACCCCTCCACTTT	CASSGGPGLSSYNSPLHF
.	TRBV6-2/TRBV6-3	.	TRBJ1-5	TGTGCCAGCAGTTACCCGGGGATGTTTCAGCCCCAGCATTTT	CASSYPGMFQPQHF
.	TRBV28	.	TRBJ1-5	TGTGCCAGCAGTTTGAAATACAGTAGCAATCAGCCCCAGCATTTT	CASSLKYSSNQPQHF
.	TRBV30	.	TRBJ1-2	TGTGCCGCCCAGAGGGACGGGACTGTTTCAAACTATGGCTACACCTTC	CAAQRDGTVSNYGYTF
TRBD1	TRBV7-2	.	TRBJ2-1	TGTGCCAGCAGCCTCGGGACAGGGGGCGCGTATTTCCTGAATGAGCAGTTCTTC	CASSLGTGGAYFLNEQFF
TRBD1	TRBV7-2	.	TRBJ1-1	TGTGCCAGCAGCTTATTGACAGGGCGGGGAGCTTTCTTT	CASSLLTGRGAFF
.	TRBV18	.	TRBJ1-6	TGTGCCAGCTCACCCCTCGGGGTTTCACCCCTCCACTTT	CASSPLGVSPLHF
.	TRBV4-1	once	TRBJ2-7	TGCGCCAGCGGCTTGACTGGATCCTACGAGCAGTACTTC	CASGLTGSYEQYF
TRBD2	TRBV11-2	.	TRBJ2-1	TGTGCCAGCAGCCCCAAGCGGGACTGGGCCTACAATGAGCAGTTCTTC	CASSPKRDWAYNEQFF
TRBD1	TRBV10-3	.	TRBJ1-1	TGTGCCATCAGGAATCCTACAGGGGGAGCTGAAGCTTTCTTT	CAIRNPTGGAEAFF
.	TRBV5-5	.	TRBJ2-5	TGTGCCAGCAGAGGGGGGGGCCAGGGCCAAGAGACCCAGTACTTC	CASRGGGQGQETQYF
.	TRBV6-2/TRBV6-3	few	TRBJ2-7	TGTGCCAGCAGTGGCCCAGCGGGCCTTTACGAGCAGTACTTC	CASSGPAGLYEQYF
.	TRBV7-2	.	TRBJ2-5	TGTGCCAGCAGCTTGGGCGTAAAAGAGACCCAGTACTTC	CASSLGVKETQYF
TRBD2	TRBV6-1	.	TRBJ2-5	TGTGCCAGCAGTGAACCGGGACTAGCGGACGAAGAGACCCAGTACTTC	CASSEPGLADEETQYF
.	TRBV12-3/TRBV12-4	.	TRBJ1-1	TGTGCCAGCAGTTTCGGGGGTGGGACTGAAGCTTTCTTT	CASSFGGGTEAFF
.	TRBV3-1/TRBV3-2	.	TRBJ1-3	TGTGCCAGCAGCCAAGCGGGTCCGCAAAAGACTGGAAACACCATATATTTT	CASSQAGPQKTGNTIYF
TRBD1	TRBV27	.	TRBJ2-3	TGTGCCAGCAGTTTATCTTCCGGACAGGGGGTTCGGGATACGCAGTATTTT	CASSLSSGQGVRDTQYF
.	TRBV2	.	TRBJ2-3	TGTGCCAGCAGTGAGGACACTAGCACAGATACGCAGTATTTT	CASSEDTSTDTQYF
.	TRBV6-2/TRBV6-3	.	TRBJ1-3	TGTGCCAGCAGTTACACCGACAGGCTCAGAGGAAACACCATATATTTT	CASSYTDRLRGNTIYF
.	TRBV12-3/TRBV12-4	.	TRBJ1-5	TGTGCCAGCAGTAGGTCGGAACAGGTGCCCCAGCATTTT	CASSRSEQVPQHF
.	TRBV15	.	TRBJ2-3	TGTGCCACCAGCCCCCGGGGGACCACAGGTACGCAGTATTTT	CATSPRGTTGTQYF
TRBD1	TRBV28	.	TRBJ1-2	TGTGCCAGCAGTCCGTCCGGACAGGGCTCATATGGCTACACCTTC	CASSPSGQGSYGYTF
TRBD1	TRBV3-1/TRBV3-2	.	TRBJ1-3	TGTGCCAGCAGCCCGACGACAGGGGGCTACGGAAACACCATATATTTT	CASSPTTGGYGNTIYF
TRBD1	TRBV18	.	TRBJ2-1	TGTGCCAGCTCACCATCCCTTCCGGGACAGGCCCCCAATGAGCAGTTCTTC	CASSPSLPGQAPNEQFF
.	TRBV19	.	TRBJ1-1	TGTGCCAGTTCCGCACCCCTACGGGGGATGAACACTGAAGCTTTCTTT	CASSAPLRGMNTEAFF
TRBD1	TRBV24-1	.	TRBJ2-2	TGTGCCACCAGTGATGTAAACCAGGGGGCTCAGAACACCGGGGAGCTGTTTTTT	CATSDVNQGAQNTGELFF
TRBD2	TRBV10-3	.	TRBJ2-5	TGTGCCATCAGTGACCCTACCGGGACTAGCGGGGGAAGGGAGACCCAGTACTTC	CAISDPTGTSGGRETQYF
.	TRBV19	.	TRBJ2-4	TGTGCCAGTAGTATTGAGGGGACTCCCAAAAACATTCAGTACTTC	CASSIEGTPKNIQYF
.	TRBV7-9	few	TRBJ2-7	TGTGCCAGCAGCTTAGAAGTGGGGCACCCGGGCGAGCAGTACTTC	CASSLEVGHPGEQYF
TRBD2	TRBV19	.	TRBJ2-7	TGTGCCAGTAGTTCTTTAGGACTAGCGGGAACCGAGCAGTACTTC	CASSSLGLAGTEQYF
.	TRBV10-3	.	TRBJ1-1	TGTGCCATCAGTGAGTCTTCCCCGACAGGCTCTGAAGCTTTCTTT	CAISESSPTGSEAFF
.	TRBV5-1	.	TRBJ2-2	TGCGCCAGCAGCTTGGATGGGGGGACCGGGGAGCTGTTTTTT	CASSLDGGTGELFF
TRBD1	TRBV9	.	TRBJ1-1	TGTGCCAGCAGCACGCGACAAGACAGGGCCACTGAAGCTTTCTTT	CASSTRQDRATEAFF
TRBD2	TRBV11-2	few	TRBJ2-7	TGTGCCAGCAGCTCCATTAGCGGGCGGACCTACGAGCAGTACTTC	CASSSISGRTYEQYF
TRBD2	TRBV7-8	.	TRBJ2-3	TGTGCTAGCAGCTTAAAGTGGACACCGGGGGGTCCAGATACGCAGTATTTT	CASSLKWTPGGPDTQYF
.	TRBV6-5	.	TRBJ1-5	TGTGCCAGCGCGGGGATTAGCAATCAGCCCCAGCATTTT	CASAGISNQPQHF
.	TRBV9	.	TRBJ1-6	TGTGCCAGCAGCGCGCTAACAGGGAGTAAAGGTTCACCCCTCCACTTT	CASSALTGSKGSPLHF
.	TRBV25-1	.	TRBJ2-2	TGTGCCAGCAGTGAAGGTCTGGACACCTACACCGGGGAGCTGTTTTTT	CASSEGLDTYTGELFF
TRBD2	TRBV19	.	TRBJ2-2	TGTGCCAGTAGAAGCGGGGGGGTAAACACCGGGGAGCTGTTTTTT	CASRSGGVNTGELFF
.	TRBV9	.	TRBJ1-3	TGTGCCAGCAGCGTAGGGAGCAGCTCTGGAAACACCATATATTTT	CASSVGSSSGNTIYF
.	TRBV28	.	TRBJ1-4	TGTGCCAGCATGATCGGGGGAACTAATGAAAAACTGTTTTTT	CASMIGGTNEKLFF
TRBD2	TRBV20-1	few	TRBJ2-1	TGCAGTGCTAGTAGGAGGACTAGCGTTGGTCCTCACTCCTACAATGAGCAGTTCTTC	CSASRRTSVGPHSYNEQFF
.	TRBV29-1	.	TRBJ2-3	TGCAGCGTTGAGGAACAGGGTAAGACGCAGTATTTT	CSVEEQGKTQYF
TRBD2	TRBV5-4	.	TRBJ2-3	TGTGCCAGCAGCTTTCCCCTAGCGGGGGGCGCAGATACGCAGTATTTT	CASSFPLAGGADTQYF
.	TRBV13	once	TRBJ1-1	TGTGCCAGCAGCGGACGACAGTCGCCCTTGAACACTGAAGCTTTCTTT	CASSGRQSPLNTEAFF
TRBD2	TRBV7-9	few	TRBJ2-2	TGTGCCAGCACCAAGAACTCGGGGGGCGGGGAGCTGTTTTTT	CASTKNSGGGELFF
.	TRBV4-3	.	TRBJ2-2	TGCGCCAGCAGCCAAGACGTCAGTTACACCGGGGAGCTGTTTTTT	CASSQDVSYTGELFF
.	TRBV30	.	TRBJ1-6	TGTGCCTCGAGTTGGGGGGAATCACCCCTCCACTTT	CASSWGESPLHF
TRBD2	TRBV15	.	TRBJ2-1	TGTGCCACCAGCAGGCAGACTAGCGGGAGCGATGAGCAGTTCTTC	CATSRQTSGSDEQFF
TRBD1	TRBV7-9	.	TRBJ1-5	TGTGCCAGCAGCCCAGGGGGGATTGGGGACGTAAGCAATCAGCCCCAGCATTTT	CASSPGGIGDVSNQPQHF
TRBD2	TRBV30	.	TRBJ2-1	TGTGCCTGGAGTGGGCTAGCGGGGACCTCCTACAATGAGCAGTTCTTC	CAWSGLAGTSYNEQFF
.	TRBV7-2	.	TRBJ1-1	TGTGCCAGCAGCTTAGCAGGGGAGAACACTGAAGCTTTCTTT	CASSLAGENTEAFF
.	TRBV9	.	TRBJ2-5	TGTGCCAGCAGCCCAGTAGGTAGCCTGAGCCAAGAGACCCAGTACTTC	CASSPVGSLSQETQYF
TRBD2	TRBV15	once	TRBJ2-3	TGTGCCACCAGCAGAGATGGGGCGGGAGGGACCGAAGATACGCAGTATTTT	CATSRDGAGGTEDTQYF